A single sample gave rise to the 32 T cell receptor beta chains below, sequenced in a study of early T cells in non-severe SARS-CoV-2 infection. TCRdb passed the 5' RACE reads through MiXCR, listing each CDR3 protein once. The table has tens of thousands of distinct CDR3 sequences, 11% to 15% seen once; the top ten hold approximately 11%. The sample comprised whole blood. These TCRs come from an adult who was a healthcare worker with PCR-confirmed SARS-CoV-2 infection or an uninfected control (not recorded which).

The V call is TRBV7-3, the J call TRBJ2-1; 10 bases are a match to TRBD1. The CDR3 consists of 14 residues. J gave up 8 bases and V 3 bases, and 4 bases lay outside the gene matches. The germline V gene has CDR1 SGHTA and CDR2 FQGTGA. CDR3: CASSLDRGSDEQFF. The CDR3 nucleotides are TGTGCCAGCAGCTTGGACAGGGGGTCAGATGAGCAGTTCTTC.

This chain joins TRBV20-1 and TRBJ2-7; 12 bases are a match to TRBD2. Germline lookup yields CDR1 DFQATT and CDR2 SNEGSKA (reference sequence). The CDR3 length is 13 residues. J was trimmed by 7 bases and V by 3 bases; bases with no gene match: 4. CDR3 sequence: CSASGLAGFEQYF. The DNA of the CDR3 is TGCAGTGCTAGTGGACTAGCGGGGTTTGAGCAGTACTTC.

Ten or more counts support this clonotype. V and J are TRBV6-4 and TRBJ1-1; perhaps TRBD1 as D (6 bases). The germline CDR1 and CDR2 sequences are MRHNA and SNTAGT. V was pared by 4 bases and J by 7 bases, with 13 bases between. The CDR3 has 13 residues. CDR3 DNA: TGTGCCAGCAGTGCCGTTCAGGGGAGTGAAGCTTTCTTT. Residues: CASSAVQGSEAFF.

The chain links TRBV7-9 to TRBJ1-5, with D possibly matching TRBD1 (6 bases). Trimming removed 4 bases at V and 1 base at J, with 11 bases between. The length of the CDR3 is 15 residues. Per the germline V gene, CDR1 is SEHNR and CDR2 is FQNEAQ (reference sequence). The CDR3 spells CASSSGDGSNQPQHF. The CDR3 region has the DNA TGTGCCAGCAGCTCAGGGGATGGGAGCAATCAGCCCCAGCATTTT.

This clonotype was found a few times. This chain connects TRBV5-6 to TRBJ2-7; 9 bases are shared with TRBD1. With 0 bases clipped from V and 2 bases from J, the junction kept 3 bases outside the gene matches. Germline V gives CDR1 SGHDT, CDR2 YYEEEE. CDR3 length equals 15 residues. In nucleotides, the CDR3 is TGTGCCAGCAGCTTGGTGGGACAGGGTACCTACGAGCAGTACTTC. Amino acids: CASSLVGQGTYEQYF.

This clonotype was seen a few times. Written as DNA, the CDR3 is TGTGCCAGCAGTTACGACCCCCGCACAGATACGCAGTATTTT. Amino acid sequence: CASSYDPRTDTQYF. The V call is TRBV6-2 or TRBV6-3, the J call TRBJ2-3; D not certain. V dropped 2 bases and J dropped 1 base, with 7 bases sitting between them. CDR1 is MNHEY, CDR2 SVGEGT, per germline. This CDR3 is built from 14 residues.

This clonotype was seen a handful of times. V is TRBV5-1 and J is TRBJ2-7; perhaps TRBD1 as D (5 bases). V lost 4 bases to trimming and J lost 5 bases, with 13 bases between them. The CDR3 sequence is 13 residues long. Germline lookup yields CDR1 SGHRS and CDR2 YFSETQ. Here the CDR3 DNA reads TGCGCCAGCAGCCAGGACATTTCCAACGAGCAGTACTTC. Residues: CASSQDISNEQYF.

This clonotype has just a few counts. V is TRBV5-1 and J is TRBJ1-6; TRBD1 matches 7 bases. V was pared by 4 bases and J by 6 bases, with 13 bases of the junction left unmatched. Germline CDR1 SGHRS, CDR2 YFSETQ. The length of the CDR3 is 17 residues. CDR3 amino acids: CASSPRGVTGVNSPLHF. The CDR3 DNA reads TGCGCCAGCAGCCCCCGAGGGGTCACAGGGGTTAATTCACCCCTCCACTTT.

V and J are TRBV6-5 and TRBJ2-7; no clear D gene. The CDR3 runs to 13 residues. V lost 2 bases to trimming and J lost 7 bases, with 12 bases between them. The germline V gene encodes CDR1 MNHEY and CDR2 SVGAGI. The CDR3 region is CASSYDRDLEQYF. For the CDR3, the DNA is TGTGCCAGCAGTTACGACCGCGATCTAGAGCAGTACTTC.

This clonotype has just a few counts. V and J are TRBV7-9 and TRBJ2-1; no firm D call. Germline V gene sequence: CDR1 SEHNR, CDR2 FQNEAQ (reference sequence). The CDR3 runs 11 residues. Trimming cost V 6 bases and J 6 bases, with 6 bases left between them. The CDR3 loop is CASRFANEQFF. CDR3 DNA: TGTGCCAGCAGGTTCGCCAATGAGCAGTTCTTC.

This clonotype was seen a handful of times. The chain carries TRBV6-5 and TRBJ2-1, with TRBD2 matching over 7 bases. The CDR3 runs to 12 residues. V shed 8 bases, J shed 2 bases, and the junction held 0 bases outside the gene matches. CDR1 is MNHEY and CDR2 is SVGAGI in the germline V gene. The CDR3 reads CASGGAYNEQFF. CDR3 coding DNA: TGTGCCAGCGGGGGGGCCTACAATGAGCAGTTCTTC.

This clonotype was found a few times. The chain carries TRBV6-6 and TRBJ1-1; perhaps TRBD1 as D (5 bases). Trimming stripped 10 bases from V and 4 bases from J, with 19 bases between. The CDR3 is made up of 14 amino acids. Germline lookup yields CDR1 MNHNY and CDR2 SVGAGI (reference sequence). CDR3: CAIRVRDDGTEAFF. The CDR3 DNA sequence: TGTGCCATCCGGGTTAGGGACGATGGCACTGAAGCTTTCTTT.

The chain carries TRBV5-6 and TRBJ1-2; D unresolved. Germline assignment: CDR1 SGHDT and CDR2 YYEEEE. The CDR3 is made up of 14 amino acids. V lost 2 bases and J lost 0, with 8 bases in between. The CDR3 sequence is CASSLPGANYGYTF. For the CDR3, the DNA is TGTGCCAGCAGCTTACCAGGAGCTAACTATGGCTACACCTTC.

V and J are TRBV7-2 and TRBJ2-7, with TRBD2 as a possible D gene (5 bases). The length of the CDR3 is 12 residues. Germline V lookup: CDR1 SGHTA, CDR2 FQGNSA. Trimming stripped 6 bases from V and 4 bases from J, with 10 bases between. CDR3 sequence: CASSGSGYEQYF. The CDR3 bases are TGTGCCAGCAGTGGAAGCGGATACGAGCAGTACTTC. Combining the CDR3 with reference TRBV7-2 and TRBJ2-7 gives the whole variable domain GAGVSQSPSNKVTEKGKDVELRCDPISGHTALYWYRQSLGQGLEFLIYFQGNSAPDKSGLPSDRFSAERTGGSVSTLTIQRTQQEDSAVYLCASSGSGYEQYFGPGTRLTVT.

The table lists this clonotype with a few counts. The rearrangement uses TRBV4-3 and TRBJ2-7; a possible D gene is TRBD2 (5 bases). Germline V gene data show CDR1 as LGHNA and CDR2 as YSLEER. Trimming stripped 3 bases from V and 0 bases from J, with 12 bases between. The CDR3 is 15 amino acids. The CDR3 nucleotides are TGCGCCAGCAGCCAGGTAGTTGGGAGCTCCTACGAGCAGTACTTC. It translates to CASSQVVGSSYEQYF.

The rearrangement joins TRBV29-1 to TRBJ2-2; no definite D call. The CDR3 runs to 10 residues. Germline CDR1 SQVTM, CDR2 ANQGSEA. CDR3 DNA sequence: TGCGGCGCGAACACCGGGGAGCTGTTTTTT. Translating gives CGANTGELFF.

The V and J genes are TRBV9 and TRBJ2-3; 11 bases line up with TRBD2. The germline gives CDR1 SGDLS, CDR2 YYNGEE. The V gene end was trimmed by 3 bases and the J gene end by 5 bases; junction bases not matched to a gene: 8. This CDR3 spans 16 amino acids. The CDR3 DNA sequence: TGTGCCAGCAGCGCAGAACTAGCGGGGGTGATAGATACGCAGTATTTT. Translation gives CASSAELAGVIDTQYF.

This clonotype was seen many times. The chain joins TRBV2 to TRBJ1-1, with D possibly TRBD1 on 6 matching bases. V shed 8 bases and J shed 1 base, with 17 bases lying between them. CDR1 is SNHLY, CDR2 FYNNEI, per germline. CDR3 length: 15 residues. CDR3 coding DNA: TGTGCCAGCGGAAGGACAGATTTAGCGAACACTGAAGCTTTCTTT. Amino acid sequence: CASGRTDLANTEAFF.

The rearrangement links TRBV19 to TRBJ2-2; a weak D match, TRBD1 (6 bases). In germline, CDR1 is LNHDA, CDR2 SQIVND (reference sequence). V shed 4 bases and J shed 7 bases, with 10 bases lying between them. The CDR3 extends over 13 amino acids. DNA for the CDR3: TGTGCCAGTAGTACCCAAGGGGGCGGGGAGCTGTTTTTT. Amino acids: CASSTQGGGELFF.

This chain uses TRBV19 with TRBJ2-1, with TRBD1 as a possible D gene (6 bases). With 3 bases removed from V and 8 bases from J, the gap between germline ends came to 14 bases. The germline V gene has CDR1 LNHDA and CDR2 SQIVND (reference sequence). The CDR3 contains 14 residues. As DNA, the CDR3 is TGTGCCAGTAGTATGGGTCCGGCAGGGGATGAGCAGTTCTTC. This translates into CASSMGPAGDEQFF.

This clonotype was counted at least ten times. The chain recombines TRBV5-1 with TRBJ2-1; the match to TRBD2 covers 14 bases. The CDR3 length is 16 residues. Germline CDR1 SGHRS, CDR2 YFSETQ. V was pared by 5 bases and J by 6 bases, with 7 bases of the junction left unmatched. The CDR3 spells CASRRLAGGPPNEQFF. CDR3 sequence (DNA): TGCGCCAGCAGGAGACTAGCGGGGGGGCCTCCCAATGAGCAGTTCTTC.

The rearrangement joins TRBV3-1 to TRBJ2-3, with D tentatively TRBD1 (6 bases). Germline V gene sequence: CDR1 LGHDT, CDR2 YNNKEL (reference sequence). V lost 4 bases and J lost 7, with 12 bases in between. The CDR3 runs to 13 residues. The chain's CDR3 is CASSRPGTYTQYF. CDR3 in DNA: TGTGCCAGCAGCCGTCCTGGGACATATACGCAGTATTTT.

This clonotype was seen a few times. The chain carries TRBV29-1 and TRBJ1-2; no clear D. The CDR3 sequence is 14 residues long. In germline, CDR1 is SQVTM, CDR2 ANQGSEA. Trimming removed 7 bases at V and 6 bases at J, with 21 bases between. The CDR3 is CSALPRHPRDGYTF. CDR3 DNA sequence: TGCAGCGCCTTACCCCGACATCCTAGAGATGGCTACACCTTC.

This clonotype was seen only a few times. The chain uses TRBV6-1 and TRBJ2-3; tentatively, D is TRBD2 (6 bases). The CDR3 is made up of 14 amino acids. Germline V lookup: CDR1 MNHNS, CDR2 SASEGT. The V gene lost 9 bases and the J gene lost 0 bases, with 13 bases spanning the gap. The CDR3 is CASLSGLSTDTQYF. For the CDR3, the DNA is TGTGCCAGTCTCAGCGGGTTAAGCACAGATACGCAGTATTTT.

Only a few counts were recorded for this clonotype. V gene TRBV29-1 combines with J gene TRBJ1-1; TRBD1 might be the D (6 bases). The germline V and J ends were trimmed by 7 bases and 0 bases, with 12 bases remaining between them. The germline V gene has CDR1 SQVTM and CDR2 ANQGSEA. There are 13 residues in the CDR3. The DNA of the CDR3 is TGCAGCGCCCGCGGACAGATGAACACTGAAGCTTTCTTT. Translating gives CSARGQMNTEAFF.

The genes are TRBV7-9 and TRBJ1-1, with D possibly matching TRBD1 (5 bases). CDR1 and CDR2 from the germline V gene are SEHNR and FQNEAQ (reference sequence). Trimming took 3 bases from V and 1 from J, leaving 9 bases between them. The length of the CDR3 is 14 residues. The CDR3 is CASSFSGANTEAFF. The CDR3 DNA sequence: TGTGCCAGCAGCTTCAGTGGGGCGAACACTGAAGCTTTCTTT.

V usage is TRBV28 and J usage is TRBJ2-2; possible D gene TRBD2, 7 bases. The CDR3 extends over 16 amino acids. Trimming pared 7 bases from V and 5 bases from J, leaving 20 bases between. The germline V gene encodes CDR1 MDHEN and CDR2 SYDVKM. CDR3 in amino acids: CASTTHSGGLTGELFF. The CDR3 DNA is TGTGCCAGCACCACCCACTCGGGGGGCCTTACCGGGGAGCTGTTTTTT.

This clonotype was seen a few times. This chain uses TRBV2 with TRBJ1-1; TRBD1 is a possible D gene (5 bases). Germline CDR1 SNHLY, CDR2 FYNNEI. The ends were cut back, 6 bases at V and 3 bases at J, with 8 bases in the middle. The CDR3 is 12 residues long. DNA of the CDR3: TGTGCCAGCAGCCAGGGCGACACTGAAGCTTTCTTT. Its translation is CASSQGDTEAFF.

The V and J genes are TRBV12-3 or TRBV12-4 and TRBJ2-2; D is unresolved. V gave up 4 bases and J gave up 3 bases, with 12 bases separating them. The CDR3 is 15 residues long. The CDR3 loop reads CASSWARLDTGELFF. The CDR3 region has the DNA TGTGCCAGCAGTTGGGCCAGATTGGACACCGGGGAGCTGTTTTTT.

This clonotype was recorded a few times. The rearrangement uses TRBV7-2 and TRBJ1-1; unclear D gene. CDR3 length: 13 amino acids. V lost 5 bases to trimming and J lost 7 bases, with 14 bases between them. The germline V gene encodes CDR1 SGHTA and CDR2 FQGNSA. The CDR3 DNA is TGTGCCAGCAGCCTAACCCGTGATGTTGAAGCTTTCTTT. Translation gives CASSLTRDVEAFF.

This clonotype has more than one count but fewer than ten. The gene calls are TRBV29-1 and TRBJ2-2, with D uncertain. V shed 6 bases and J shed 3 bases, with 11 bases lying between them. The CDR3 runs to 13 residues. Germline CDR1 is SQVTM and CDR2 is ANQGSEA. The CDR3 sequence: CSVKPSYTGELFF. CDR3 sequence (DNA): TGCAGCGTGAAGCCATCGTACACCGGGGAGCTGTTTTTT.

The V and J genes are TRBV12-3 or TRBV12-4 and TRBJ1-5, with 9 bases aligning to TRBD1. J gave up 6 bases and V 5 bases, and 11 bases lay outside the gene matches. The CDR3 length is 16 residues. The CDR3 nucleotides read TGTGCCAGCAGTGGCGGCCTACAGGGGGCTGGTCAGCCCCAGCATTTT. This sequence encodes CASSGGLQGAGQPQHF.